A selection of T cell receptor beta chains follows, all from one sample in a study of breast tumors, draining lymph nodes, adjacent tissues. TCRdb processed the multiplex PCR reads anew with MiXCR; each CDR3 protein has one entry. The table has 24,000 or so distinct CDR3 sequences, under 30% seen once. Sequencing was performed on breast tumor tissue. Receptor source: a female donor with breast cancer. Some clones in this sample may be carry-over from other donors' samples. CDR3s include the opening cysteine and the closing phenylalanine or tryptophan. A D gene is named only where the DNA matches it firmly. Size is omitted from some rows. Given values are once, few, many or a class for expanded clones.

D gene,V gene,J gene,clone size,CDR3 DNA,CDR3 protein
TRBD1,TRBV12-3/TRBV12-4,TRBJ2-1,many,TGTGCCAGCAGTTGGGACAGGGTGACCTACAATGAGCAGTTCTTC,CASSWDRVTYNEQFF
-,TRBV11-2,TRBJ2-3,many,TGTGCCAGCAGCTTGCAAGATACGCAGTATTTT,CASSLQDTQYF
-,TRBV5-5,TRBJ2-3,many,TGTGCCAGCAGCCAGGCCCCTAGCACAGATACGCAGTATTTT,CASSQAPSTDTQYF
TRBD1,TRBV29-1,TRBJ2-3,many,TGCAGCGGCGACAGGGGGTCGGATACGCAGTATTTT,CSGDRGSDTQYF
-,TRBV3-1,TRBJ1-1,-,TGTGCCAGCAGCTTAAGAGAGGACACTGAAGCTTTCTTT,CASSLREDTEAFF
TRBD1,TRBV5-1,TRBJ2-3,many,TGCGCCAGCAGCGACGGGACAGGGGGCGCGGGCACAGATACGCAGTATTTT,CASSDGTGGAGTDTQYF
-,TRBV7-2,TRBJ1-5,many,TGTGCCAGCAGCCCCCGACCTAGCAATCAGCCCCAGCATTTT,CASSPRPSNQPQHF
-,TRBV6-5,TRBJ1-2,many,TGTGCCAGCAGTAAACACGGCAGAAATAAATCTAACTATGGCTACACCTTC,CASSKHGRNKSNYGYTF
-,TRBV7-3,TRBJ2-1,many,TGTGCCAGCAGCCCCGGCAGGCGGATAACCAATGAGCAGTTCTTC,CASSPGRRITNEQFF
-,TRBV6-5,TRBJ2-5,many,TGTGCCAGCAGTTCGACCGGGACTCCTAGGGTGGAGACCCAGTACTTC,CASSSTGTPRVETQYF
-,TRBV20-1,TRBJ2-7,many,TGCAGTGCTAGAGGGGGCGGATTCTCCTACGAGCAGTACTTC,CSARGGGFSYEQYF
TRBD1,TRBV7-6,TRBJ2-6,many,TGTGCCAGCAGCCACGGGACAGGCACACTGGCCAACGTCCTGACTTTC,CASSHGTGTLANVLTF
TRBD2,TRBV11-2,TRBJ2-7,many,TGTGCCAGCAGCTTTAGCGGGAGGAACTACGAGCAGTACTTC,CASSFSGRNYEQYF
-,TRBV10-3,TRBJ1-3,many,TGTGCCACGGGAGATAGGGAGGACTTTCTCCCTGGAAACACCATATATTTT,CATGDREDFLPGNTIYF
TRBD1,TRBV20-1,TRBJ1-6,many,TGCAGTGCTGGACCTACAGGGGAAAGATGGTCACCCCTCCACTTT,CSAGPTGERWSPLHF
TRBD1,TRBV7-2,TRBJ1-1,-,TGTGCCAGCAGCACCCGACAGGGACCGAACACTGAAGCTTTCTTT,CASSTRQGPNTEAFF
-,TRBV6-7,TRBJ2-1,-,TGTGCCAGCAGTCTCCACCTTAGGGGGGGGTACAATGAGCAGTTCTTC,CASSLHLRGGYNEQFF
-,TRBV10-2,TRBJ2-3,many,TGCGCCAGCACCCTAGCCGGAGGAGCCACAGATACGCAGTATTTT,CASTLAGGATDTQYF
TRBD2,TRBV10-2,TRBJ2-7,many,TGCGCCAGCAGAGCCGGACTAGCGTCGGCCGAGCAGTACTTC,CASRAGLASAEQYF
TRBD2,TRBV5-1,TRBJ2-7,many,TGCGCCAGCAGGGTCTTGCGGGAGGGCGGCGAGCAGTACTTC,CASRVLREGGEQYF
-,TRBV5-6,TRBJ2-5,-,TGTGCCAGCAACAGTGGCCCGGGGTCCCAAGAGACCCAGTACTTC,CASNSGPGSQETQYF
TRBD1,TRBV12-3/TRBV12-4,TRBJ1-2,many,TGTGCCAGCAGTACAGGGGGCGGCTATGGCTACACCTTC,CASSTGGGYGYTF
-,TRBV4-1,TRBJ1-5,many,TGCGCCAGCAGCCTAGAGACGGGCTCCAATCAGCCCCAGCATTTT,CASSLETGSNQPQHF
TRBD1,TRBV3-1,TRBJ1-5,-,TGTGCCAGCAGCCAACTAGGGACAGGGAGTCAGCCCCAGCATTTT,CASSQLGTGSQPQHF
-,TRBV28,TRBJ1-2,many,TGTGCCAGCAGTTTTGGGGGTAGTGGCTACACCTTC,CASSFGGSGYTF
-,TRBV6-5,TRBJ1-4,medium-sized,TGTGCCAGCAGTTCTCAGGGTTTCACTAATGAAAAACTGTTTTTT,CASSSQGFTNEKLFF
TRBD2,TRBV12-3/TRBV12-4,TRBJ2-1,many,TGTGCCAGCAGCCCTTTTAGCGGGAGCTCCTACAATGAGCAGTTCTTC,CASSPFSGSSYNEQFF
-,TRBV5-5,TRBJ2-1,many,TGTGCCAGCAGCTTTAGGGCGGGTGAGCAGTTCTTC,CASSFRAGEQFF
-,TRBV6-1,TRBJ1-2,once,TGTGCCAGCAGGGAGGATGGCTACACCTTC,CASREDGYTF
-,TRBV12-3/TRBV12-4,TRBJ1-2,many,TGTGCCAGCAGTTTTTCAGGAAACTATGGCTACACCTTC,CASSFSGNYGYTF
TRBD2,TRBV20-1,TRBJ2-7,once,TGCAGTGCCCAGACTAGCGGGAGTCCGTCGTCCTTTCGGGAGCAGTACTTC,CSAQTSGSPSSFREQYF